This TCR beta chain was found in a study of shared clonotypes between healthy human individuals. Looking at the study overall: Each donor's CD4 naive and CD4 memory cells filled three plates apiece, CD8 naive two, and CD8 memory one. The study's findings and limits: The authors sampled blood alone, and tissue repertoires likely differ.

Method: immunoSEQ multiplex PCR; TCRdb's copy keeps in-frame clones and lacks some. Here the sample spans millions of clones, roughly 95% being singletons. Trimming stripped 4 bases from V and 3 bases from J, with 15 bases between. This CDR3 is 15 amino acids long. Germline V gene data show CDR1 as SEHNR and CDR2 as FQNEAQ (reference sequence). HIV-negative, healthy adults without recent acute infections or vaccinations were the donors. CD4+ cells yielded CD45RA+ naive and CD45RA-negative memory subsets. Remarks on this clone: What it recognizes is unknown.

V is TRBV7-9 and J is TRBJ2-5; no clear D gene. Sequenced: naive CD4+ T cells sorted from blood. Subset here: CD45RA+ positively selected. This TCR came from a man between 18 and 29 years old in good health. The DNA for the CDR3 is TGTGCCAGCAGCTCACTGTCTGACGTGAAAGAGACCCAGTACTTC. It encodes CASSSLSDVKETQYF.